This is a list of T cell receptor beta chains from one sample in a study of CD8 T cells in ankylosing spondylitis. TCRdb reanalysed the 5' RACE reads using MiXCR and keeps one entry per CDR3 protein. The sample lists under 55,000 distinct CDR3 sequences; less than 8.5% were seen once. The sequenced sample consisted of blood, either unsorted or a sorted T cell fraction (not recorded which). These receptors were collected from a female donor with ankylosing spondylitis or in good health (not recorded which). Both conserved end residues are part of each CDR3. The D gene is left open where the match is weak. The size field is filled for only some rows; it gives once, few, many or a size class.

len	abundance	v_gene	d_gene	j_gene	CDR3aa	CDR3nt
17	many	TRBV18	-	TRBJ1-4	CASSPPNGGNGGEKLFF	TGTGCCAGCTCACCCCCGAACGGGGGCAACGGAGGGGAAAAACTGTTTTTT
18	many	TRBV20-1	TRBD2	TRBJ2-2	CSASPRQRGGRGTGELFF	TGCAGTGCTTCCCCCCGCCAGCGGGGGGGCCGGGGCACCGGGGAGCTGTTTTTT
14	many	TRBV29-1	-	TRBJ2-5	CSVIVGGIRETQYF	TGCAGCGTTATTGTGGGGGGTATTCGAGAGACCCAGTACTTC
12	few	TRBV29-1	-	TRBJ2-7	CSVRRPGSEQYF	TGCAGCGTCAGACGTCCGGGGTCCGAGCAGTACTTC
15	many	TRBV27	-	TRBJ1-3	CASSYEGKAGNTIYF	TGTGCCAGCAGTTACGAGGGAAAAGCTGGAAACACCATATATTTT
17	many	TRBV7-2	TRBD2	TRBJ2-1	CASSFLPGGNSYNEQFF	TGTGCCAGCAGCTTCCTCCCCGGGGGGAACTCCTACAATGAGCAGTTCTTC
14	few	TRBV20-1	-	TRBJ2-1	CSARDGRGRREQFF	TGCAGTGCTAGAGATGGGAGGGGGCGGAGAGAGCAGTTCTTC
19	medium-sized	TRBV6-6	TRBD1	TRBJ2-5	CASSYGRTGDNPYQETQYF	TGTGCCAGCAGTTACGGGCGGACAGGCGATAACCCTTACCAAGAGACCCAGTACTTC
14	few	TRBV13	TRBD2	TRBJ2-7	CASSQGLAAYEQYF	TGTGCCAGCAGCCAAGGACTAGCGGCCTACGAGCAGTACTTC
16	-	TRBV7-6	TRBD1	TRBJ1-1	CASSYGTGGSDTEAFF	TGTGCCAGCAGCTACGGGACAGGGGGATCGGACACTGAAGCTTTCTTT
14	many	TRBV11-2	-	TRBJ1-6	CASSFSHLNSPLHF	TGTGCCAGCAGCTTTAGCCATCTGAATTCACCCCTCCACTTT
13	many	TRBV5-1	-	TRBJ1-1	CASSLDGFSEAFF	TGCGCCAGCAGCTTGGACGGGTTCTCTGAAGCTTTCTTT
12	many	TRBV20-1	-	TRBJ2-3	CSARDNTDTQYF	TGCAGTGCCAGGGACAACACAGATACGCAGTATTTT
18	-	TRBV6-2/TRBV6-3	TRBD2	TRBJ2-3	CASSYLLSGLAGENTQYF	TGTGCCAGCAGTTACCTGCTTTCCGGACTAGCGGGGGAGAATACGCAGTATTTT
12	-	TRBV12-5	-	TRBJ1-1	CASGSLRNEAFF	TGTGCTAGTGGTTCCCTGCGTAATGAAGCTTTCTTT
13	many	TRBV24-1	-	TRBJ1-4	CATSDGADEKLFF	TGTGCCACCAGTGATGGGGCAGATGAAAAACTGTTTTTT
19	few	TRBV7-9	-	TRBJ2-1	CASSPRDMGISSNYNEQFF	TGTGCCAGCAGTCCAAGGGATATGGGGATCTCATCAAACTACAATGAGCAGTTCTTC
10	many	TRBV29-1	-	TRBJ2-3	CSVEDQTQYF	TGCAGCGTTGAAGATCAAACGCAGTATTTT
16	few	TRBV5-1	TRBD1	TRBJ2-5	CASSFRGTGTEETQYF	TGCGCCAGCAGCTTCAGGGGGACAGGGACAGAGGAGACCCAGTACTTC
14	many	TRBV12-3/TRBV12-4	TRBD2	TRBJ2-5	CASSPTSGQETQYF	TGTGCCAGCAGTCCGACTAGCGGCCAAGAGACCCAGTACTTC
18	many	TRBV20-1	TRBD2	TRBJ2-1	CSARVERLDSGDYNEQFF	TGCAGTGCTAGAGTCGAGCGCCTAGACAGCGGGGATTACAATGAGCAGTTCTTC
13	many	TRBV12-3/TRBV12-4	-	TRBJ1-2	CASGTWGANGYTF	TGTGCCAGCGGTACCTGGGGGGCGAATGGCTACACCTTC
14	few	TRBV27	TRBD1	TRBJ2-5	CASSPGTDEETQYF	TGTGCCAGCAGTCCAGGGACAGATGAAGAGACCCAGTACTTC
15	-	TRBV4-3	-	TRBJ1-5	CASSQDIAINQPQHF	TGCGCCAGCAGCCAAGACATCGCCATCAATCAGCCCCAGCATTTT
15	many	TRBV9	-	TRBJ2-2	CASRDDSSRTGELFF	TGTGCCAGCAGGGACGATAGTTCCAGGACCGGGGAGCTGTTTTTT
16	many	TRBV4-1	TRBD1	TRBJ1-2	CASSQGGQGSNYGYTF	TGCGCCAGCAGCCAAGGGGGACAGGGGAGTAACTATGGCTACACCTTC